Each of the 10 T cell receptor beta chains below was sequenced from the same sample in a study of patients and donors after allogeneic stem cell transplantation. TCRdb fed the RT-PCR reads into MiXCR, producing one record per CDR3 protein. This sample has about 410,000 distinct CDR3 sequences; more than 15% occur once, and the top ten carry 7.2%. Sample: blood, either unsorted or a sorted T cell fraction (not recorded which). The source is a human donor who was either an allogeneic HSCT recipient or a stem cell or donor lymphocyte infusion donor (not recorded which). It is not recorded whose cells these are; they may come from a transplant donor.

This clonotype appeared many times. The gene calls are TRBV12-3 or TRBV12-4 and TRBJ1-3; D not resolved. The CDR3 extends over 13 amino acids. V was trimmed by 1 base and J by 4 bases, leaving 5 bases between them. The CDR3 reads CASSLVRGNTIYF. In DNA form, the CDR3 reads TGTGCCAGCAGTTTAGTTCGGGGAAACACCATATATTTT.

J is TRBJ2-1 and V is TRBV5-1; 8 bases fit TRBD1. CDR1 and CDR2 from the germline V gene are SGHRS and YFSETQ. The trim removed 3 bases at V and 1 base at J, leaving 6 bases unmatched. The CDR3 is made up of 16 amino acids. This CDR3 is CASSWNRDRSYNEQFF. The CDR3 nucleotides are TGCGCCAGCAGCTGGAACCGGGACAGGTCCTACAATGAGCAGTTCTTC.

The chain couples TRBV11-2 to TRBJ2-7; TRBD1 agrees at 9 bases. This CDR3 has 15 residues. Per germline, CDR1 SGHAT and CDR2 FQNNGV. The J segment lost 3 bases and the V segment lost 4 bases, leaving 7 bases of the junction unmatched. The CDR3 loop reads CASSSNRGPVYEQYF. The CDR3 DNA reads as TGTGCCAGCAGCTCCAACAGGGGGCCCGTCTACGAGCAGTACTTC.

This sequence joins TRBV10-3 and TRBJ2-7, with 13 bases lining up with TRBD2. V shed 4 bases and J 0 bases; nucleotides not matched to a gene: 3. This CDR3 is 16 amino acids long. The germline V gene has CDR1 ENHRY and CDR2 SYGVKD. CDR3 in DNA: TGTGCCATCAGTGTGGGACTAGCGGGGAGCTCCTACGAGCAGTACTTC. Amino acid sequence: CAISVGLAGSSYEQYF.

This chain connects TRBV7-9 to TRBJ2-5; D perhaps matches TRBD2 (6 bases). The CDR3 is 16 amino acids. Per the germline V gene, CDR1 is SEHNR and CDR2 is FQNEAQ (reference sequence). Trimming shortened V by 5 bases and J by 2 bases, and 18 bases separated the two germline ends. The CDR3 loop is CASSITRDWRQETQYF. The CDR3 bases are TGTGCCAGCAGCATCACCCGGGACTGGAGGCAAGAGACCCAGTACTTC.

The chain links TRBV7-9 to TRBJ1-1, with 8 bases fitting TRBD1. Germline loops: CDR1 SEHNR, CDR2 FQNEAQ (reference sequence). CDR3 length: 17 residues. V was clipped by 2 bases and J by 2 bases; unmatched bases: 10. The CDR3 loop is CASSLRLRQGYNTEAFF. Written as DNA, the CDR3 is TGTGCCAGCAGCTTAAGGTTGAGACAGGGGTATAACACTGAAGCTTTCTTT.

This chain links TRBV4-3 with TRBJ1-1, with unresolved D. The V and J ends lost 3 bases and 5 bases respectively, with 7 bases between them. The germline V gene has CDR1 LGHNA and CDR2 YSLEER. There are 12 residues in the CDR3. CDR3 in amino acids: CASSHGGTEAFF. CDR3 DNA: TGCGCCAGCAGCCACGGTGGGACTGAAGCTTTCTTT.

The gene calls are TRBV12-3 or TRBV12-4 and TRBJ1-1, with a weak D call TRBD1 (6 bases). V lost 6 bases, J lost 2 bases, and 10 bases lay in between. CDR3 length: 13 amino acids. CDR3 amino acids: CASRNRENTEAFF. As DNA, the CDR3 is TGTGCCAGCAGGAACAGGGAAAACACTGAAGCTTTCTTT.

This chain connects TRBV25-1 to TRBJ2-6; possible D gene TRBD2, 5 bases. CDR1 and CDR2 from the germline V gene are MGHDK and SYGVNS. The V end was cut by 1 base, the J end by 0 bases, with 10 bases between. CDR3 size: 17 residues. CDR3 DNA sequence: TGTGCCAGCAGTGAATGGAGGTCCGGCTCTGGGGCCAACGTCCTGACTTTC. It codes for CASSEWRSGSGANVLTF.

This chain links TRBV6-2 or TRBV6-3 with TRBJ2-2; D gene unclear. CDR1 is MNHEY, CDR2 SVGEGT, per germline. V dropped 8 bases and J dropped 0 bases, with 7 bases sitting between them. The CDR3 contains 13 residues. CDR3 sequence: CASGRANTGELFF. CDR3 DNA sequence: TGTGCCAGCGGACGGGCGAACACCGGGGAGCTGTTTTTT.